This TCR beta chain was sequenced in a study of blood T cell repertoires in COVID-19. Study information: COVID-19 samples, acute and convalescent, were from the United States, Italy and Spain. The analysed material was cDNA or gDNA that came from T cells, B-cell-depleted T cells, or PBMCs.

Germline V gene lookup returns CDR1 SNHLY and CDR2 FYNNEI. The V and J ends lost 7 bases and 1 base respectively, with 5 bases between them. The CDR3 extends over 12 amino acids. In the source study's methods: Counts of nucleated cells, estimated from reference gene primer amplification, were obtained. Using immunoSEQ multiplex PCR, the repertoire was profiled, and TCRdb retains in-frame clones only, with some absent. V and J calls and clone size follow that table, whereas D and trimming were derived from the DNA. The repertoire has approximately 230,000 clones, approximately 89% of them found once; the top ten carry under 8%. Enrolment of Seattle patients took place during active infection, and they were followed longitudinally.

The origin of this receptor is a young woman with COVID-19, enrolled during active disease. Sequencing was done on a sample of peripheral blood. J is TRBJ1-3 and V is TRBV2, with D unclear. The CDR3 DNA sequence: TGTGCCAGCACAACATCTGGAAACACCATATATTTT. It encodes CASTTSGNTIYF.